The 9 T cell receptor beta chains below come from one sample, sequenced in a study of response to subunit inactivated influenza vaccine. TCRdb ran MiXCR on the RT-PCR reads and lists one entry per CDR3 protein. The table lists hundreds of thousands of distinct CDR3 sequences, approximately 15% of them singletons. Sequences were derived from PBMCs from blood, sampled roughly 15 days before vaccination. These receptor sequences come from a man aged 45-60 years who received an inactivated influenza vaccine.

The chain links TRBV7-9 to TRBJ2-2; no definite D call. Trimming pared 4 bases from V and 5 bases from J, leaving 14 bases between. Per germline, CDR1 SEHNR and CDR2 FQNEAQ (reference sequence). The CDR3 is 15 residues long. The CDR3 DNA sequence: TGTGCCAGCAGCTCTCCGACGGTATCGACCGGGGAGCTGTTTTTT. Translated: CASSSPTVSTGELFF.

The J gene is TRBJ2-7, the V gene TRBV20-1; D gene unclear. The germline gives CDR1 DFQATT, CDR2 SNEGSKA (reference sequence). CDR3 length equals 11 residues. V dropped 5 bases and J dropped 4 bases, with 9 bases sitting between them. CDR3 sequence: CSAQDRYEQYF. The CDR3 DNA reads TGCAGTGCTCAAGATCGGTACGAGCAGTACTTC.

This clonotype was seen only a few times. V is TRBV27 and J is TRBJ2-2; D may be TRBD1 (5 bases). Trimming took off 6 bases at V and 2 bases at J, with 7 bases between the two ends. The CDR3 is 13 amino acids. Germline V lookup: CDR1 MNHEY, CDR2 SMNVEV (reference sequence). The CDR3 DNA follows: TGTGCCAGCAGGACAGTAAACACCGGGGAGCTGTTTTTT. Its protein product is CASRTVNTGELFF.

This chain connects TRBV6-5 to TRBJ1-5, with D tentatively TRBD1 (6 bases). Trimming shortened V by 0 bases and J by 6 bases, and 12 bases separated the two germline ends. Per germline, CDR1 MNHEY and CDR2 SVGAGI. The CDR3 contains 15 residues. The chain's CDR3 is CASSYSGQGSQPQHF. The CDR3 nucleotides read TGTGCCAGCAGTTACTCGGGGCAGGGGAGTCAGCCCCAGCATTTT.

The CDR3 DNA follows: TGTGCCAGCAGCCCCCCGGTGGGCAGGGGGCTTTTGTTGGGCACAGATACGCAGTATTTT. It yields the protein CASSPPVGRGLLLGTDTQYF. This chain joins TRBV28 and TRBJ2-3, with TRBD1 matching 8 bases. The V segment lost 6 bases and the J segment 1 base; nucleotides outside the gene matches: 21. CDR3 length: 20 amino acids. Germline CDR1 reads MDHEN; CDR2 reads SYDVKM.

V is TRBV5-1 and J is TRBJ2-1, with 11 bases aligning to TRBD2. There are 19 residues in the CDR3. Germline V gene data show CDR1 as SGHRS and CDR2 as YFSETQ. V dropped 4 bases and J dropped 5; count of bases not matched to a gene: 17. This CDR3 is CASSPQGGSGRVVHNEQFF. The CDR3 DNA follows: TGCGCCAGCAGCCCTCAAGGGGGTAGCGGGAGGGTGGTCCACAATGAGCAGTTCTTC.

This clonotype was seen a handful of times. This rearrangement joins TRBV12-5 to TRBJ2-1; 10 bases match TRBD2. Per the germline V gene, CDR1 is LGHNT and CDR2 is FRNRAP. The CDR3 runs to 17 residues. The junction had 6 bases not matched to a gene; V was cut back by 2 bases and J by 2 bases. The DNA of the CDR3 is TGTGCTAGTGGTTTGCGATTCCTAGCGGGGGCCTACAATGAGCAGTTCTTC. Amino acid sequence: CASGLRFLAGAYNEQFF.

This clonotype was observed a few times. This chain connects TRBV4-3 to TRBJ1-2, with TRBD1 as a possible D gene (5 bases). V gave up 0 bases and J gave up 4 bases, with 24 bases separating them. There are 19 residues in the CDR3. Germline assignment: CDR1 LGHNA and CDR2 YSLEER. DNA for the CDR3: TGCGCCAGCAGCCAAGATGGAAGGGGCTATTCACTATTGGCCTATGGCTACACCTTC. Amino acids: CASSQDGRGYSLLAYGYTF.

This clonotype was seen only a few times. The genes are TRBV2 and TRBJ2-7; either TRBD1 or TRBD2 may fit D (5 bases each). V gave up 4 bases and J gave up 6 bases, with 10 bases separating them. CDR1 and CDR2 (germline): SNHLY, FYNNEI. CDR3 size: 12 residues. Here the CDR3 reads CASSVHGGEQYF. For the CDR3, the DNA is TGTGCCAGCAGTGTCCATGGGGGCGAGCAGTACTTC. The entire variable domain, with the rest obtained from reference TRBV2 and TRBJ2-7, is as follows: EPEVTQTPSHQVTQMGQEVILRCVPISNHLYFYWYRQILGQKVEFLVSFYNNEISEKSEIFDDQFSVERPDGSNFTLKIRSTKLEDSAMYFCASSVHGGEQYFGPGTRLTVT.